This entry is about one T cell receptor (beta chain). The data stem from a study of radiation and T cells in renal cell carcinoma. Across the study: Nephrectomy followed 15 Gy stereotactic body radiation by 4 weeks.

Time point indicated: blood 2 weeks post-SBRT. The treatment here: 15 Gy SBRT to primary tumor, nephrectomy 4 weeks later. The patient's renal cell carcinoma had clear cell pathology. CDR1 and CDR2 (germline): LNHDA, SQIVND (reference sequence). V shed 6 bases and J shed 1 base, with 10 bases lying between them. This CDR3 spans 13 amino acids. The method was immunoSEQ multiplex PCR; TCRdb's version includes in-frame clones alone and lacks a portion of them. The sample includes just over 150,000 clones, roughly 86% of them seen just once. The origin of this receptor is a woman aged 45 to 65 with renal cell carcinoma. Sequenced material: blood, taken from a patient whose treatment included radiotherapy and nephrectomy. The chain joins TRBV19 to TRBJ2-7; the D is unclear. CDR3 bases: TGTGCCAGTAGCGTAGGAATTTCCTACGAGCAGTACTTC. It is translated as CASSVGISYEQYF.